This is a list of T cell receptor beta chains from one sample in a study of regulatory T cells. Sequenced by immunoSEQ multiplex PCR; TCRdb stores in-frame clones only, minus some. The sample lists 20,000 to 25,000 clones, under 95% occurring once. The source material was CD8+ T cells sorted from blood. These receptors all stem from a child aged 2-15 years with CD3G deficiency. The CDR3 runs from the conserved cysteine through the conserved F or W. D genes are given only for firm matches. Size tells how often a clone was seen (once, few, many) or the class of an expanded clone, and some rows leave it out.

V gene	D gene	clone size	J gene	CDR3 protein	CDR3 DNA
TRBV9	-	-	TRBJ2-7	CASSAGDSSSYEQYF	TGTGCCAGCAGCGCAGGTGACAGCAGCTCCTACGAGCAGTACTTC
TRBV28	TRBD1	-	TRBJ1-6	CASRIRGLGNNSPLHF	TGTGCCAGCAGGATAAGGGGGCTTGGTAATAATTCACCCCTCCACTTT
TRBV6-1	-	-	TRBJ1-1	CASSWGLGTEAFF	TGTGCGTCGAGCTGGGGGCTAGGCACTGAAGCTTTCTTT
TRBV7-8	TRBD2	-	TRBJ2-3	CASSAGLAETDTQYF	TGTGCCAGCAGCGCGGGGCTAGCGGAGACAGATACGCAGTATTTT
TRBV27	TRBD1	-	TRBJ2-7	CASSPGTGAHEQYF	TGTGCCAGCAGTCCCGGGACAGGGGCCCACGAGCAGTACTTC
TRBV28	TRBD2	-	TRBJ2-7	CASSFGPSGSIYEQYF	TGTGCCAGCAGTTTCGGTCCCAGCGGGAGTATATACGAGCAGTACTTC
TRBV28	-	-	TRBJ1-2	CASSLSAGSVLGYTF	TGTGCCAGCAGTTTATCGGCAGGGTCCGTTTTGGGCTACACCTTC
TRBV28	-	-	TRBJ2-5	CASSGSEETQYF	TGTGCCAGCTCCGGGAGCGAAGAGACCCAGTACTTC
TRBV4-1	-	-	TRBJ1-1	CASSQDPGLNTEAFF	TGCGCCAGCAGCCAAGATCCGGGGCTGAACACTGAAGCTTTCTTT
TRBV7-9	-	-	TRBJ2-3	CASSLEVPTDTQYF	TGTGCCAGCAGCTTGGAAGTCCCCACAGATACGCAGTATTTT
TRBV28	TRBD2	once	TRBJ2-7	CASSITSEQAYEQYF	TGTGCCAGCAGTATAACTAGCGAACAAGCCTACGAGCAGTACTTC
TRBV4-1	-	once	TRBJ2-6	CASSQLTSPGSSGANVLTF	TGCGCCAGCAGCCAACTCACAAGCCCAGGGAGCTCTGGGGCCAACGTCCTGACTTTC
TRBV9	-	-	TRBJ1-1	CASALLQGRAMNTEAFF	TGTGCCAGCGCGCTCCTACAGGGAAGAGCCATGAACACTGAAGCTTTCTTT
TRBV7-8	-	-	TRBJ2-5	CASSLDLGLGAQYF	TGTGCCAGCAGCTTAGATTTGGGATTGGGGGCCCAGTACTTC
TRBV11-2	TRBD2	-	TRBJ2-1	CASSLHSSAGVGNEQFF	TGTGCCAGCAGCTTACATTCTTCGGCGGGAGTGGGCAATGAGCAGTTCTTC